This TCR beta chain was retrieved from a study of tumor and adjacent non-tumor tissue in lung cancer. Study summary: There were around 11 adenocarcinoma, a couple of squamous cell carcinoma and 1 small cell lung cancer cases. Patients were aged roughly 30 to 76, fewer than twelve men and roughly 5 women, stage I to III.

No cell sorting was done before RNA was extracted from the tissue. Germline CDR1 reads MGHRA; CDR2 reads YSYEKL. The length of the CDR3 is 16 residues. For this clonotype: The antigen remains undetermined. The junction departs from the called germline gene at one end, perhaps through a read error.

Study-wide results and limits: Top 100 clones took a larger repertoire share in normal lung. Tumor tissue had significantly higher TCR diversity than normal lung.

TCRbeta libraries were built with three rounds of nested PCR, modified from ARM-PCR. TCRdb redid the calling of the multiplex PCR reads with MiXCR, one entry per CDR3 protein. The sample contains 120,000 or so distinct CDR3 sequences, 55% to 75% of which appear only once. The J gene is TRBJ1-1, the V gene TRBV4-1; 8 bases align to TRBD1. This clonotype was sampled from a man aged 30 to 39 with non-small cell lung cancer. The material sequenced was lung tumor tissue. The CDR3 loop is CASSQRTGSMNTEALF. The CDR3, as DNA: TGCGCCAGCAGCCAAAGGACAGGGTCTATGAACACTGAAGCTCTCTTT.